This passage covers 25 T cell receptor beta chains from one sample sequenced in a study of T cell responses to AZD1222 COVID-19 vaccine. TCRdb keeps only in-frame clones here, not all; method: immunoSEQ multiplex PCR. This table holds under 170,000 clones, over 75% found once. The sample was peripheral blood, taken 28 days after the second AZD1222 dose. Every receptor here comes from an adult who received the AZD1222 COVID-19 vaccine.

This chain connects TRBV7-2 to TRBJ1-3; a possible D gene is TRBD1 (6 bases). The CDR3 runs 15 residues. Germline V CDR1 and CDR2: SGHTA, FQGNSA. V lost 4 bases and J 2 bases, leaving 12 bases between the germline ends. CDR3 protein: CASSYTGSTGNTIYF. Written as DNA, the CDR3 is TGTGCCAGCAGCTACACAGGGTCTACTGGAAACACCATATATTTT. Using reference TRBV7-2 and TRBJ1-3 for the parts outside the CDR3, the full variable domain is GAGVSQSPSNKVTEKGKDVELRCDPISGHTALYWYRQSLGQGLEFLIYFQGNSAPDKSGLPSDRFSAERTGGSVSTLTIQRTQQEDSAVYLCASSYTGSTGNTIYFGEGSWLTVV.

The rearrangement uses TRBV20-1 and TRBJ2-3; the D call may be TRBD1 or TRBD2 (5 bases each). Germline V gene sequence: CDR1 DFQATT, CDR2 SNEGSKA (reference sequence). Trimming removed 3 bases from V and 4 bases from J, with 11 bases in between. This CDR3 spans 13 amino acids. In DNA, the CDR3 is TGCAGTGCTAGTCACCAGGGACCAGATACGCAGTATTTT. Translation: CSASHQGPDTQYF.

CDR3 in DNA: TGTGCCAGCAGCTTAAGACCACAGGGGTTTGATGAAAAACTGTTTTTT. This translates into CASSLRPQGFDEKLFF. This chain connects TRBV7-9 to TRBJ1-4; 7 bases map to TRBD1. CDR1 is SEHNR and CDR2 is FQNEAQ in the germline V gene (reference sequence). J gave up 6 bases and V 2 bases, and 9 bases lay outside the gene matches. This CDR3 has 16 amino acids.

The rearrangement uses TRBV30 and TRBJ1-1, with a weak D call TRBD1 (6 bases). CDR1 is GTSNPN and CDR2 is SVGIG in the germline V gene (reference sequence). Trimming took off 2 bases at V and 0 bases at J, with 7 bases between the two ends. This CDR3 contains 13 residues. The CDR3 loop is CAWSRGLNTEAFF. For the CDR3, the DNA is TGTGCCTGGAGTAGGGGGTTGAACACTGAAGCTTTCTTT.

The chain is built from TRBV18 and TRBJ2-1, with 7 bases lining up with TRBD2. The germline gives CDR1 KGHSH, CDR2 LQKENI. Unmatched junction bases numbered 14, after V lost 5 bases and J lost 7 bases. CDR3 size: 16 residues. CDR3 residues: CASSGTQREGRNEQFF. As DNA, the CDR3 is TGTGCCAGCTCAGGGACTCAGCGGGAAGGGCGGAATGAGCAGTTCTTC.

V and J are TRBV3-1 (or the pseudogene TRBV3-2) and TRBJ2-2, with a tentative D call TRBD1 (6 bases). The CDR3 loop spans 15 amino acids. Germline lookup yields CDR1 LGHDT and CDR2 YNNKEL (reference sequence). V dropped 5 bases and J dropped 1 base, with 11 bases sitting between them. CDR3 protein: CASSTRQENTGELFF. The CDR3, as DNA: TGTGCCAGCAGCACACGACAGGAGAACACCGGGGAGCTGTTTTTT.

This rearrangement joins TRBV11-2 to TRBJ2-7; 13 nucleotides agree with TRBD2. Trimming removed 5 bases from V and 6 bases from J; junction bases left unmatched: 7. The CDR3 has 15 amino acids. Germline V gene sequence: CDR1 SGHAT, CDR2 FQNNGV. The CDR3 nucleotides are TGTGCCAGCAGCCGGACTAGCGGGAGTGTAGGCGAGCAGTACTTC. Residues: CASSRTSGSVGEQYF. The whole variable domain, filled in from reference TRBV11-2 and TRBJ2-7, reads EAGVAQSPRYKIIEKRQSVAFWCNPISGHATLYWYQQILGQGPKLLIQFQNNGVVDDSQLPKDRFSAERLKGVDSTLKIQPAKLEDSAVYLCASSRTSGSVGEQYFGPGTRLTVT.

The chain combines TRBV24-1 with TRBJ2-3; 9 nucleotides agree with TRBD1. The CDR3 covers 17 residues. Looked up from germline, CDR1 is KGHDR and CDR2 is SFDVKD. Trimming at V came to 2 bases and at J to 3 bases, leaving 8 bases not matched to a gene. The CDR3 nucleotides read TGTGCCACCAGTGATTCCCCGGGACAGGGTGCGACAGATACGCAGTATTTT. Its translation is CATSDSPGQGATDTQYF.

This sequence joins TRBV18 and TRBJ1-1, with a tentative D call TRBD1 (6 bases). V was trimmed by 1 base and J by 1 base, leaving 7 bases between them. This CDR3 contains 14 residues. CDR1 KGHSH and CDR2 LQKENI come from the germline V gene. The CDR3 protein is CASSPRGQNTEAFF. As DNA, the CDR3 is TGTGCCAGCTCACCACGGGGGCAGAACACTGAAGCTTTCTTT.

This sequence joins TRBV6-5 and TRBJ1-2; 8 bases are shared with TRBD1. The CDR3 extends over 14 amino acids. Per germline, CDR1 MNHEY and CDR2 SVGAGI. V was pared by 6 bases and J by 1 base, with 4 bases of the junction left unmatched. The CDR3 coding sequence is TGTGCCAGCAGAACAGGGGGAGATAACTATGGCTACACCTTC. Translated: CASRTGGDNYGYTF.

The chain carries TRBV12-3 or TRBV12-4 and TRBJ1-5; tentative D call: TRBD1 (6 bases). The CDR3 totals 12 residues. With 4 bases removed from V and 9 bases from J, the gap between germline ends came to 10 bases. The CDR3 region has the DNA TGTGCCAGCAGTTCCTCAGGGGCGCCCCAGCATTTT. This translates into CASSSSGAPQHF.

This clone was seen a single time. The chain employs TRBV6-6 and TRBJ1-5, with TRBD1 matching over 8 bases. There are 15 residues in the CDR3. The trim removed 2 bases at V and 1 base at J, leaving 1 base unmatched. Germline CDR1 and CDR2: MNHNY and SVGAGI (reference sequence). The CDR3 loop reads CASSYGDRSNQPQHF. The CDR3 DNA follows: TGTGCCAGCAGTTACGGGGACAGGAGCAATCAGCCCCAGCATTTT.

The rearrangement links TRBV6-5 to TRBJ1-4, with D possibly being TRBD1 (5 bases). Germline assignment: CDR1 MNHEY and CDR2 SVGAGI. The CDR3 extends over 14 amino acids. The V end was cut by 6 bases, the J end by 5 bases, with 13 bases between. CDR3 sequence: CASRTGLQNEKLFF. The CDR3 coding sequence is TGTGCCAGCAGGACGGGACTCCAAAATGAAAAACTGTTTTTT.

The chain joins TRBV14 to TRBJ2-3, with D tentatively TRBD2 (5 bases). Germline CDR1 is SGHDN and CDR2 is FVKESK. Trimming removed 5 bases from V and 3 bases from J, with 9 bases in between. CDR3 length: 13 residues. The CDR3 region has the DNA TGTGCCAGCAGCTTGGAGCGGACAGATACGCAGTATTTT. The encoded protein is CASSLERTDTQYF.

About this clone itself: The sample holds other DNA sequences that translate to the same CDR3. The J gene is TRBJ1-1, the V gene TRBV3-1 (or the pseudogene TRBV3-2), with D possibly matching TRBD1 (5 bases). The CDR3 sequence is 14 residues long. CDR1 and CDR2 (germline): LGHDT, YNNKEL (reference sequence). Trimming removed 0 bases from V and 1 base from J, with 6 bases in between. The CDR3 DNA is TGTGCCAGCAGCCAAGAAGGGGCGAACACTGAAGCTTTCTTT. It specifies CASSQEGANTEAFF.

V and J are TRBV15 and TRBJ2-4, with 9 bases identical to TRBD1. This CDR3 spans 16 amino acids. V was clipped by 3 bases and J by 2 bases; unmatched bases: 5. CDR1 is LNHNV and CDR2 is YYDKDF in the germline V gene (reference sequence). The CDR3 DNA is TGTGCCACCAGCAGTGGGACAGGGAAGACCAAAAACATTCAGTACTTC. It specifies CATSSGTGKTKNIQYF.

For the CDR3, the DNA is TGTGCCAGCATAGGGGTGTTTAGCGGGAGAAATGGCTACGAGCAGTACTTC. It specifies CASIGVFSGRNGYEQYF. The chain links TRBV2 to TRBJ2-7, with 9 bases matching TRBD2. Trimming removed 7 bases from V and 3 bases from J; junction bases left unmatched: 16. Germline CDR1 and CDR2: SNHLY and FYNNEI. The CDR3 extends over 17 amino acids.

This clone occurred once. Other DNA sequences from this sample encode an identical CDR3 as well. The chain carries TRBV5-6 and TRBJ1-5; D is uncertain. Germline CDR1 is SGHDT and CDR2 is YYEEEE. The CDR3 is 12 amino acids. V lost 2 bases and J lost 4, with 4 bases in between. CDR3 residues: CASSLGNQPQHF. The CDR3 nucleotides are TGTGCCAGCAGCTTAGGGAATCAGCCCCAGCATTTT.

This CDR3 reads CASKTVEAFF. CDR3 DNA sequence: TGTGCCAGCAAGACAGTTGAAGCTTTCTTT. The chain uses TRBV2 and TRBJ1-1; D is possibly TRBD1 (5 bases). From germline, CDR1 is SNHLY and CDR2 FYNNEI. The CDR3 consists of 10 residues. V was clipped by 7 bases and J by 7 bases, with 7 bases between them.

The V gene is TRBV10-3, the J gene TRBJ1-2, with 7 bases fitting TRBD1. V lost 0 bases to trimming and J lost 7 bases; unmatched junction nucleotides: 2. Germline CDR1 reads ENHRY; CDR2 reads SYGVKD. The length of the CDR3 is 13 residues. CDR3 in DNA: TGTGCCATCAGTGAGTCAGGGACAGTTGGCTACACCTTC. Protein: CAISESGTVGYTF.

The V and J genes are TRBV11-2 and TRBJ2-3, with no clear D. The germline CDR1 and CDR2 sequences are SGHAT and FQNNGV. Trimming removed 5 bases from V and 0 bases from J, with 9 bases in between. There are 14 residues in the CDR3. The CDR3 coding sequence is TGTGCCAGCAGCCACAGAACTAGCACAGATACGCAGTATTTT. As protein: CASSHRTSTDTQYF.

J is TRBJ1-5 and V is TRBV10-2; the D gene is possibly TRBD1 (6 bases). From germline, CDR1 is WSHSY and CDR2 SAAADI. The CDR3 consists of 15 residues. V was clipped by 6 bases and J by 0 bases, with 12 bases between them. The CDR3 DNA reads as TGCGCCAGCAGGGAACAGGGAGCTAGCAATCAGCCCCAGCATTTT. This codes for CASREQGASNQPQHF.

This rearrangement joins TRBV12-5 to TRBJ1-1; 8 nucleotides line up with TRBD1. Trimming at V came to 6 bases and at J to 6 bases, leaving 9 bases not matched to a gene. The CDR3 is 14 amino acids. The germline gives CDR1 LGHNT, CDR2 FRNRAP. The CDR3 DNA sequence: TGTGCTAGTGGCCCTCAGGGGGCGCCGGCTGAAGCTTTCTTT. The encoded protein is CASGPQGAPAEAFF.

This chain connects TRBV15 to TRBJ2-7; TRBD1 agrees at 9 bases. The CDR3 extends over 14 amino acids. After removal of 3 bases from V and 1 base from J, the junction contained 1 base not matched to a gene. The germline CDR1 and CDR2 sequences are LNHNV and YYDKDF (reference sequence). The CDR3 is CATSSGQGSYEQYF. DNA for the CDR3: TGTGCCACCAGCAGCGGACAGGGGTCCTACGAGCAGTACTTC.

The chain combines TRBV7-9 with TRBJ1-1, with a possible D match to TRBD1 (6 bases). V was cut by 4 bases and J by 2 bases, with 17 bases left in between. Germline assignment: CDR1 SEHNR and CDR2 FQNEAQ (reference sequence). The CDR3 length is 16 residues. This chain's CDR3 is CASSSPGHGPNTEAFF. The DNA of the CDR3 is TGTGCCAGCAGCTCGCCGGGACACGGGCCCAACACTGAAGCTTTCTTT.